This is a list of T cell receptor beta chains from one sample in a study of Ad26.COV2.S vaccination and SARS-CoV-2 variants. The table came from immunoSEQ multiplex PCR; TCRdb's copy has only in-frame clones and leaves some out. The top ten hold around 1.7% of the sample, which has 400,000 to 450,000 clones, about 92% seen once. Sequences were derived from peripheral blood, sampled in a trial of Ad26.COV2.S vaccine versus placebo. The receptors originated from a person aged 18-60 years who received the Ad26.COV2.S COVID-19 vaccine or a placebo. The CDR3 runs from the conserved cysteine through the conserved F or W. A D gene is named only where the DNA matches it firmly. Size is omitted from some rows. Given values are once, few, many or a class for expanded clones.

v_call	j_call	clone_size	d_call	cdr3_nt	cdr3_aa
TRBV3-1/TRBV3-2	TRBJ1-5	-	-	TGTGCCAGCAGCCAAGGGGTCCCCCGATATAGCAATCAGCCCCAGCATTTT	CASSQGVPRYSNQPQHF
TRBV6-6	TRBJ2-1	-	-	TGTGCCAGCAGTTACGGGGGGCTAGGCCTATACAATGAGCAGTTCTTC	CASSYGGLGLYNEQFF
TRBV12-5	TRBJ1-3	-	-	TGTGCTAGTGGTTTCCCGACAAGTGGAAACACCATATATTTT	CASGFPTSGNTIYF
TRBV6-5	TRBJ1-1	-	-	TGTGCCAGCAGTTACTCGACCTACTCGACGAACACTGAAGCTTTCTTT	CASSYSTYSTNTEAFF
TRBV7-2	TRBJ2-1	few	-	TGTGCCAGCAGCGGCCCAGGGGGGTTCTACAATGAGCAGTTCTTC	CASSGPGGFYNEQFF
TRBV3-1/TRBV3-2	TRBJ2-3	-	-	TGTGCCAGCAGCCAAGGTAGGCGGTTCGGTACGCAGTATTTT	CASSQGRRFGTQYF
TRBV3-1/TRBV3-2	TRBJ2-4	-	-	TGTGCCAGCAGCCTCCGAGGGGCCAAAAACATTCAGTACTTC	CASSLRGAKNIQYF
TRBV7-9	TRBJ2-2	-	-	TGTGCCAGCAGCCCAAGGACAGGAGGGGACACCGGGGAGCTGTTTTTT	CASSPRTGGDTGELFF
TRBV6-5	TRBJ1-2	-	TRBD1	TGTGCCAGCAGTTACTCGGACAGGGCGGGGGGCTACACCTTC	CASSYSDRAGGYTF
TRBV6-5	TRBJ2-3	-	-	TGTGCCAGCAGTAAATCCGGGACTTTTGAGTATTTT	CASSKSGTFEYF
TRBV6-2/TRBV6-3	TRBJ2-5	-	-	TGTGCCAGCAGTTACTTCCGGGAGATGTACCAAGAGACCCAGTACTTC	CASSYFREMYQETQYF
TRBV30	TRBJ1-3	-	-	TGTGCCTGGAGTGATGGACAGTACTCTGGAAACACCATATATTTT	CAWSDGQYSGNTIYF
TRBV18	TRBJ2-3	-	-	TGTGCCAGCGGCAGGGGAGGCTTCACAGATACGCAGTATTTT	CASGRGGFTDTQYF
TRBV2	TRBJ2-7	-	TRBD1	TGTGCCAGCTGGGGACAGCGAACAACTTACGAGCAGTACTTC	CASWGQRTTYEQYF
TRBV4-1	TRBJ1-2	-	-	TGCGCCAGCAGCCAAGACAGAACGGCAGGGAGCTATGGCTACACCTTC	CASSQDRTAGSYGYTF
TRBV27	TRBJ1-2	-	TRBD1	TGTGCCAGCAGTTTATCCACAGGGGGATATGGCTACACCTTC	CASSLSTGGYGYTF
TRBV2	TRBJ2-1	-	-	TGTGCCAGCAGTGAAGTCCAGATCTCCTACAATGAGCAGTTCTTC	CASSEVQISYNEQFF
TRBV6-2/TRBV6-3	TRBJ2-1	-	TRBD2	TGTGCCAGCAGTTACTCGGGCGGGGGGGTCAACAATGAGCAGTTCTTC	CASSYSGGGVNNEQFF
TRBV11-2	TRBJ2-5	-	TRBD1	TGTGCCAGCAGCGCCTGGGACAGGGGGCGCGGGGAGACCCAGTACTTC	CASSAWDRGRGETQYF
TRBV5-1	TRBJ2-5	once	-	TGCGCCAGCAGCTTGGATTATGGGACCCAGTACTTC	CASSLDYGTQYF
TRBV3-1/TRBV3-2	TRBJ1-6	-	TRBD1	TGTGCCAGCAGCCAAGCCGCGGGGACAGAAAATTCACCCCTCCACTTT	CASSQAAGTENSPLHF
TRBV25-1	TRBJ1-2	-	-	TGTGCCAGCAGTGAGGGGGCTCTCTATGGCTACACCTTC	CASSEGALYGYTF
TRBV4-3	TRBJ2-3	-	TRBD2	TGCGCCAGCAGCCAGCGGGGGAGAAGCACAGATACGCAGTATTTT	CASSQRGRSTDTQYF
TRBV24-1	TRBJ2-7	-	TRBD1	TGTGCCACCAGCCAGGGGGACTACGAGCAGTACTTC	CATSQGDYEQYF
TRBV29-1	TRBJ2-5	-	-	TGCAGCGTTGCGGGAGAGACCCAGTACTTC	CSVAGETQYF
TRBV25-1	TRBJ1-6	-	TRBD1	TGTGCCAGCAGTGAATACCTTGGGACAGGGGTAAATTCACCCCTCCACTTT	CASSEYLGTGVNSPLHF
TRBV5-1	TRBJ1-2	-	-	TGCGCCAGCAGCTCCGAAGGATTCGGGGACTATGGCTACACCTTC	CASSSEGFGDYGYTF
TRBV18	TRBJ2-1	-	-	TGTGCCAGCTCCCCGGACGCGGTTATGCACAATGAGCAGTTCTTC	CASSPDAVMHNEQFF